A selection of T cell receptor beta chains follows, all from one sample in a study of OX40 agonist ivuxolimab in advanced cancers. TCRdb's copy holds only in-frame clones and misses some; the assay was immunoSEQ multiplex PCR. Of approximately 58,000 clones listed, 85% to 95% are singletons. The specimen was CD4+ or CD8+ T cells sorted from blood, collected in a trial of the OX40 agonist ivuxolimab. The receptors were sampled from an adult with an advanced solid tumor such as melanoma, head and neck, liver or kidney cancer. The CDR3 runs from the conserved cysteine through the conserved F or W. Each record gives: V gene, D gene, CDR3 length, clone size, J gene, CDR3 protein, CDR3 DNA. D genes are given only for firm matches. Where a row states a size, it is once, few, many or the class of an expanded clone; other rows omit it.

TRBV30	TRBD2	15	NA	TRBJ2-1	CAWSGKGLAGNEQFF	TGTGCCTGGAGTGGCAAAGGACTAGCGGGGAATGAGCAGTTCTTC
TRBV5-1	TRBD1	15	NA	TRBJ2-7	CASSNSGTAPNEQYF	TGCGCCAGCAGCAACTCCGGGACAGCCCCTAACGAGCAGTACTTC
TRBV7-2	TRBD2	15	NA	TRBJ2-7	CASSHGSGGSYEQYF	TGTGCCAGCAGCCACGGATCGGGAGGGTCCTACGAGCAGTACTTC
TRBV18	NA	13	NA	TRBJ1-1	CASSLGENTEAFF	TGTGCCAGCTCACTAGGGGAAAACACTGAAGCTTTCTTT
TRBV6-4	NA	13	NA	TRBJ1-2	CASSVGQNYGYTF	TGTGCCAGCAGTGTCGGGCAGAACTATGGCTACACCTTC
TRBV2	NA	13	NA	TRBJ1-2	CASTRRENYGYTF	TGTGCCAGCACCCGCAGGGAGAACTATGGCTACACCTTC
TRBV10-3	NA	14	NA	TRBJ1-3	CAISKDSPGNTIYF	TGTGCCATCAGTAAGGACAGTCCTGGAAACACCATATATTTT
TRBV5-3	NA	24	NA	TRBJ1-2	CARRRVKAAPRATQGPDRDYGYTF	TGTGCCAGAAGGAGGGTAAAAGCGGCCCCGAGGGCAACACAGGGACCCGATCGCGACTATGGCTACACCTTC
TRBV7-2	NA	15	NA	TRBJ1-6	CASSPQRPMDSPLHF	TGTGCCAGCAGCCCCCAGCGGCCCATGGATTCACCCCTCCACTTT
TRBV27	NA	15	NA	TRBJ1-6	CASRGSQGYNSPLHF	TGTGCCAGCAGGGGATCTCAGGGGTATAATTCACCCCTCCACTTT
TRBV7-6	NA	12	NA	TRBJ2-3	CASSFPADTQYF	TGTGCCAGCAGCTTTCCCGCAGATACGCAGTATTTT
TRBV7-9	NA	17	NA	TRBJ1-5	CAIQDNRDGLLDQPQHF	TGTGCCATTCAAGATAACCGGGACGGACTTTTAGATCAGCCCCAGCATTTT
TRBV11-2	TRBD1	14	NA	TRBJ2-4	CASSPRTGVDIQYF	TGTGCCAGCAGCCCACGGACAGGGGTCGACATTCAGTACTTC
TRBV6-6	NA	15	NA	TRBJ2-7	CASSLGRGSPYEQYF	TGTGCCAGCAGTCTCGGACGGGGCTCACCCTACGAGCAGTACTTC
TRBV6-1	TRBD2	15	NA	TRBJ2-1	CASREAGGRYNEQFF	TGTGCCAGCAGGGAAGCGGGAGGGAGGTACAATGAGCAGTTCTTC
TRBV5-4	TRBD2	14	NA	TRBJ2-7	CASSLANGGDEQYF	TGTGCCAGCAGCTTGGCCAACGGGGGGGACGAGCAGTACTTC
TRBV30	NA	13	NA	TRBJ1-1	CAWGRQAGTEAFF	TGTGCCTGGGGGAGACAGGCGGGGACTGAAGCTTTCTTT
TRBV5-4	TRBD2	19	NA	TRBJ2-3	CASSFSGTSFTYSTDTQYF	TGTGCCAGCAGCTTCTCCGGGACTAGCTTTACCTATAGCACAGATACGCAGTATTTT
TRBV25-1	TRBD1	15	NA	TRBJ2-2	CASRRGQGSYGELFF	TGTGCCAGCAGACGCGGACAGGGGAGTTACGGGGAGCTGTTTTTT
TRBV14	TRBD2	19	NA	TRBJ2-7	CASSQDFAAQAGGSYEQYF	TGTGCCAGCAGCCAAGATTTTGCAGCCCAAGCGGGAGGGTCCTACGAGCAGTACTTC
TRBV7-2	NA	15	NA	TRBJ1-3	CASSDRQSSGNTIYF	TGTGCCAGCTCTGACAGACAAAGCTCTGGAAACACCATATATTTT
TRBV5-1	TRBD2	17	NA	TRBJ2-3	CASSPPGLARGTDTQYF	TGCGCCAGCAGCCCCCCCGGACTAGCCCGTGGCACAGATACGCAGTATTTT
TRBV6-5	NA	16	once	TRBJ2-7	CASSYGGAREAYEQYF	TGTGCCAGCAGTTACGGGGGGGCGAGAGAGGCCTACGAGCAGTACTTC
TRBV18	TRBD2	14	NA	TRBJ2-7	CASSRAGAAYEQYF	TGTGCCAGCTCACGGGCGGGAGCCGCCTACGAGCAGTACTTC
TRBV6-5	NA	16	NA	TRBJ1-4	CASSYGPGATNEKLFF	TGTGCCAGCAGTTACGGCCCAGGGGCAACTAATGAAAAACTGTTTTTT
TRBV5-1	TRBD1	14	NA	TRBJ1-1	CASSSGTENTEAFF	TGCGCCAGCAGCTCCGGGACAGAGAACACTGAAGCTTTCTTT
TRBV19	TRBD1	15	NA	TRBJ1-3	CASREGQGAGNTIYF	TGTGCCAGTAGGGAGGGACAGGGGGCTGGAAACACCATATATTTT
TRBV4-3	NA	17	NA	TRBJ2-1	CASSQEVTPSSYNEQFF	TGCGCCAGCAGCCAAGAGGTGACTCCGAGCTCCTACAATGAGCAGTTCTTC
TRBV6-1	NA	13	NA	TRBJ2-7	CASSRHAGYEQYF	TGTGCCAGCAGCCGACACGCGGGGTACGAGCAGTACTTC
TRBV15	NA	15	NA	TRBJ1-4	CATSGYGVANEKLFF	TGTGCCACCAGCGGGTACGGGGTTGCTAATGAAAAACTGTTTTTT
TRBV2	TRBD2	16	NA	TRBJ2-5	CASSDWASGGQETQYF	TGTGCCAGCAGTGATTGGGCGAGCGGGGGTCAAGAGACCCAGTACTTC